The T cell receptor beta chain described here comes from a study of human T cells and chemical hapten exposure (dated by TCRdb to the early 2020s). Regarding the research as a whole: For sensitization, 2% DPC in acetone was applied to a 2 cm by 2 cm area of upper inner arm skin. Patch tests used Finn chambers with 0.01% DPC on the upper back, scored after 6 days by International Contact Dermatitis Research Group standards. Libraries were pooled for sequencing, and variation in per-sample TCR yields was attributed mainly to small differences in library volumes within the pool. In alopecia patients, the study followed how the peripheral blood TCR repertoire changed in vivo over primary and secondary sensitization to diphenylcyclopropenone (DPC), a hapten. The patient cohort, mostly female, included alopecia areata with under or over 50% scalp involvement, alopecia totalis and alopecia universalis. For TCR sequencing, blood came from twenty-nine alopecia patients at anywhere from one to four time points (pre-sensitization, 2, 6 and 24 weeks). Patients additionally received weekly therapeutic DPC doses to the scalp throughout the roughly 24-week study period. Blood samples were taken from patients before sensitization (week 0) and at 2, 6 and about 24 weeks after DPC sensitization.

Overall study outcomes, separate from this receptor: The number of PT1 expanded TCRs positively correlated with patch test score, significant at thresholds 8, 16 and 32 but not 4. No change with DPC sensitization was found in the number of TCRs above 1 in 1000 frequency, and no evidence of global repertoire structure alterations was found. Repeated subsampling changed both the strength of the expansion versus patch-test correlation and the threshold at which that correlation became significant. Compared with pre-sensitization or healthy control sets, expanded TCRs formed significantly more large CDR3 similarity clusters, which is consistent with antigen-driven responses. Because all patients had alopecia, a presumed autoimmune disease, the immune response of the patients might differ from that of healthy individuals.

What this sample's time point label stands for: patch test 1, 2 weeks after DPC sensitization. The intended sense of this specimen's treatment or condition label: therapeutic diphenylcyclopropenone sensitization with weekly scalp DPC. Blood at each patch-test visit was drawn before the patch test was applied. To be eligible, patients had to be aged 18 to 70, diagnosed with alopecia and judged suitable for DPC therapy, while pregnant patients were excluded. Total RNA was extracted from unfractionated whole blood collected in Tempus Blood RNA tubes. The receptor library was made with RACE. Instrument on record: NextSeq 500. During library preparation, unique molecular identifiers were attached to individual cDNA molecules so that TCRs could be counted quantitatively and reproducibly. For every blood RNA sample, sequencing covered both the TCR alpha and TCR beta chains. Regarding the original processing steps: A median of around 100,000 TCRs per sample was observed, with a range of roughly 20,000 to 750,000. V, J and CDR3 annotation of the TCR reads was performed with the Decombinator software suite. For PS versus PT1 abundance plots, all samples were subsampled to the same number of TCRs (28,000). TCRs were defined as expanded if absent before sensitization and observed at least eight times at the 2-week time point. TCRdb applied fastp at Q25 and MiXCR to the public reads, then kept only in-frame beta chains. Records with the same CDR3 protein are collapsed into one entry carrying the most frequent genes and DNA. The V and J calls here are based on TCRdb, not the publication. Present in this sample are approximately 74,000 distinct CDR3 sequences, approximately 29% of which were seen just once. The ten largest clones represent nearly 9% of the sample.

CDR1 MNHEY and CDR2 SVGEGT were looked up in the germline V gene. V gives up 4 bases and J gives up 4 bases, and the segment between their germline ends measures 16 bases. The cysteine opens and the phenylalanine closes a CDR3 of 15 amino acids. The only DNA kept is the CDR3, 45 bases in frame from the first base. This clonotype came up once. It has no known antigen specificity. No base quality values were provided; no much bigger clone lies one nucleotide off. The chain is made from TRBV6-2 or TRBV6-3 and TRBJ1-2; there is no confident call for the D gene. The sequence came from a man between 40 and 49 years old with alopecia areata. Some clones in this sample may be carry-over from other donors' samples. Sequencing used whole blood, obtained in connection with sensitization to the hapten diphenylcyclopropenone (DPC). The CDR3 sequence is CASSSPRDGSYGYTF. The sequenced DNA: TGTGCCAGCAGTTCACCCCGAGACGGCTCCTATGGCTACACCTTC.